A selection of T cell receptor beta chains follows, all from one sample in a study of blood T cell repertoires in COVID-19. Libraries were prepared by immunoSEQ multiplex PCR; TCRdb keeps only in-frame clonotypes and omits some of them. Of 150,000 or so clones in the sample, 84% are singletons; the top ten hold roughly 7.3%. Sample: PBMCs or T cells enriched from blood (not recorded which). The receptors originated from a woman between 50 and 59 years old who had recovered from COVID-19. The CDR3 runs from the conserved cysteine through the conserved F or W. A D gene is named only where the DNA matches it firmly. Only part of the rows carry a size: once, few, many, or a class if the clone is expanded.

j_call v_call d_call clone_size cdr3_aa cdr3_nt
TRBJ1-4 TRBV5-1 - once CASSLAGANEKLFF TGCGCCAGCAGCTTGGCGGGGGCTAATGAAAAACTGTTTTTT
TRBJ1-4 TRBV28 TRBD1 - CASSNRQGTNEKLFF TGTGCCAGCAGTAACAGACAGGGCACTAATGAAAAACTGTTTTTT
TRBJ1-6 TRBV27 - - CASSFRGSDNSPLHF TGTGCCAGCAGTTTTAGGGGTTCTGATAATTCACCCCTCCACTTT
TRBJ2-3 TRBV6-2/TRBV6-3 - once CASSYLGYGVDTQYF TGTGCCAGCAGTTACCTGGGCTACGGGGTAGATACGCAGTATTTT
TRBJ2-7 TRBV7-2 TRBD2 once CASSLARLAGYEQYF TGTGCCAGCAGCTTAGCGCGACTAGCGGGCTACGAGCAGTACTTC
TRBJ1-5 TRBV15 - - CATSRGRGNQPQHF TGTGCCACCAGCAGAGGGCGGGGCAATCAGCCCCAGCATTTT
TRBJ2-6 TRBV27 - few CASSVTNSGANVLTF TGTGCCAGCAGTGTGACTAACTCTGGGGCCAACGTCCTGACTTTC
TRBJ1-4 TRBV12-3/TRBV12-4 - - CASSLWGDEKLFF TGTGCCAGCAGTTTATGGGGGGATGAAAAACTGTTTTTT
TRBJ1-3 TRBV4-1 - - CASSQSGQKPLGNTIYF TGCGCCAGCAGCCAATCCGGACAGAAGCCTTTGGGAAACACCATATATTTT
TRBJ2-2 TRBV27 TRBD2 - CASSFHGLAGVGEGTGELFF TGTGCCAGCAGTTTTCACGGGCTAGCGGGAGTGGGAGAGGGCACCGGGGAGCTGTTTTTT
TRBJ2-7 TRBV28 TRBD2 - CASRLSGGSSYEQYF TGTGCCAGCAGACTAAGCGGGGGGAGCTCCTACGAGCAGTACTTC
TRBJ2-7 TRBV5-6 TRBD2 - CASKFAGGGYEQYF TGTGCCAGCAAATTTGCGGGAGGAGGCTACGAGCAGTACTTC
TRBJ2-7 TRBV6-5 - once CASIPDRHSYEQYF TGTGCCAGCATCCCGGACAGACACTCCTACGAGCAGTACTTC
TRBJ2-7 TRBV28 TRBD1 - CASSDREQYF TGTGCCAGCTCAGACAGGGAACAGTACTTC
TRBJ2-1 TRBV10-3 TRBD1 - CAIRSGTGGDNEQFF TGTGCCATCAGGTCCGGGACAGGGGGCGACAATGAGCAGTTCTTC
TRBJ2-5 TRBV29-1 TRBD2 few CSVGHRGGQETQYF TGCAGCGTTGGGCATCGGGGGGGCCAAGAGACCCAGTACTTC
TRBJ2-3 TRBV6-5 - - CASSYGSGGRTDTQYF TGTGCCAGCAGTTACGGTAGTGGGGGCCGGACAGATACGCAGTATTTT
TRBJ1-1 TRBV2 - - CASTRNTEAFF TGTGCCAGCACGAGAAACACTGAAGCTTTCTTT
TRBJ2-7 TRBV6-1 - few CASSEALAGRSYEQYF TGTGCCAGCAGTGAAGCCCTCGCGGGCCGCTCCTACGAGCAGTACTTC
TRBJ1-2 TRBV7-8 TRBD1 - CASSPGQGLAYYGYTF TGTGCCAGCAGCCCGGGACAGGGGCTCGCTTACTATGGCTACACCTTC
TRBJ2-7 TRBV12-3/TRBV12-4 - - CASSLPGSEQYF TGTGCCAGCAGTTTACCAGGGTCCGAGCAGTACTTC
TRBJ2-1 TRBV3-1/TRBV3-2 - - CASSQGWDEQFF TGTGCCAGCAGCCAGGGCTGGGATGAGCAGTTCTTC
TRBJ1-4 TRBV10-2 - once CASSGVGGSGKLFF TGCGCCAGCAGTGGGGTCGGGGGTTCGGGAAAACTGTTTTTT
TRBJ2-1 TRBV5-1 - - CASSTTTDSSYNEQFF TGCGCCAGCAGCACCACTACAGACAGCTCCTACAATGAGCAGTTCTTC
TRBJ2-7 TRBV12-5 - - CASGVDSSYEQYF TGTGCTAGTGGAGTAGACAGCTCCTACGAGCAGTACTTC
TRBJ1-5 TRBV19 - - CASSIYTSGNQPQHF TGTGCCAGTAGTATTTACACGTCGGGGAATCAGCCCCAGCATTTT
TRBJ2-1 TRBV19 - - CASSDNYNEQFF TGTGCCAGTAGCGACAATTACAATGAGCAGTTCTTC
TRBJ1-1 TRBV5-6 - once CASSLGRREAFF TGTGCCAGCAGCTTGGGCAGGCGTGAAGCTTTCTTT
TRBJ1-3 TRBV10-3 TRBD1 - CAISILRGASGNTIYF TGTGCCATCAGTATACTCAGGGGGGCCTCTGGAAACACCATATATTTT
TRBJ1-1 TRBV6-5 - - CASQNPASGGTEAFF TGTGCCAGCCAAAATCCGGCCTCGGGGGGGACTGAAGCTTTCTTT
TRBJ1-1 TRBV3-1/TRBV3-2 - - CASSQDRAVERNTEAFF TGTGCCAGCAGCCAAGACAGGGCAGTGGAACGGAACACTGAAGCTTTCTTT
TRBJ2-1 TRBV14 TRBD2 - CASSRTRFEQFF TGTGCCAGCAGCCGGACTAGGTTTGAGCAGTTCTTC
TRBJ2-7 TRBV27 TRBD2 few CASSFYPGLAGHYEQYF TGTGCCAGCAGTTTCTATCCCGGACTAGCGGGACACTACGAGCAGTACTTC
TRBJ1-2 TRBV29-1 - few CSVRPPGVNYGYTF TGCAGCGTTAGACCCCCAGGGGTTAACTATGGCTACACCTTC
TRBJ2-2 TRBV6-2/TRBV6-3 TRBD2 - CASSYSPRFFSGRATGELFF TGTGCCAGCAGTTACTCTCCCCGTTTTTTTAGCGGGAGGGCGACCGGGGAGCTGTTTTTT
TRBJ1-2 TRBV27 TRBD1 - CASTRTGSDYGYTF TGTGCCAGCACCCGGACAGGTTCGGACTATGGCTACACCTTC
TRBJ2-1 TRBV24-1 TRBD2 - CATSDSGRVYSNEQFF TGTGCCACCAGTGATTCGGGGAGGGTCTATAGCAATGAGCAGTTCTTC
TRBJ1-1 TRBV10-3 TRBD1 few CAISASGQPNTEAFF TGTGCCATCAGTGCCTCGGGACAGCCCAACACTGAAGCTTTCTTT
TRBJ1-1 TRBV4-2 - - CASSRLGGGNGTEAFF TGTGCCAGCAGCCGCCTCGGGGGGGGCAATGGCACTGAAGCTTTCTTT
TRBJ2-7 TRBV7-9 TRBD1 - CASSPTGIPYEQYF TGTGCCAGCAGCCCGACAGGGATCCCCTACGAGCAGTACTTC